This note documents a single TCR beta chain sequence. This entry comes from a study of blood T cell repertoires in COVID-19. The CDR3 covers 13 residues. Germline V CDR1 and CDR2: MNHNY, SVGAGI (reference sequence). V shed 7 bases and J 7 bases; nucleotides not matched to a gene: 2. Data came from immunoSEQ multiplex PCR; TCRdb stores just in-frame clones and leaves some out. The sample has fewer than 150,000 clones; about 87% are singletons. Material: PBMCs or T cells enriched from blood (not recorded which). V gene TRBV6-6 combines with J gene TRBJ2-1; 12 positions match TRBD2. The clonotype comes from a man between 45 and 60 years old in a cohort exposed to, infected with or recovered from COVID-19 (not recorded which). DNA of the CDR3: TGTGCCAGCACCCTAGCGGGGGGGAATGAGCAGTTCTTC. This translates into CASTLAGGNEQFF.